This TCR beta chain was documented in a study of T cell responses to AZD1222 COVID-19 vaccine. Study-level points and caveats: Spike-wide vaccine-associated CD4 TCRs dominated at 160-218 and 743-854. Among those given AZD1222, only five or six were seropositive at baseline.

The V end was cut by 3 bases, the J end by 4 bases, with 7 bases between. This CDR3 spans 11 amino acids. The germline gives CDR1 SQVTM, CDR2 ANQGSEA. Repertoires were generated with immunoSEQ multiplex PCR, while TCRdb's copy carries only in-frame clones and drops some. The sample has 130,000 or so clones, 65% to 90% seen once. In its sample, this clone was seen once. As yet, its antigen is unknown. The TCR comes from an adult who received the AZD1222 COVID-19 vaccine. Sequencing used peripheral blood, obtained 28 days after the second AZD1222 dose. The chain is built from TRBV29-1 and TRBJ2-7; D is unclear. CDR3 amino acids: CSVDVDYEQYF. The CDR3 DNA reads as TGCAGCGTTGACGTTGATTACGAGCAGTACTTC.